This T cell receptor beta chain originates from a study of cytomegalovirus exposure and HLA in healthy donors (dated 2017 in TCRdb). Regarding the research as a whole: According to an earlier analysis of around 600 of the donors, about 179 million T cells yielded 90 million to 130 million unique TCR beta sequences and approximately 280 Gb of sequence data. Class I and class II HLA loci were covered by the typing at four-digit resolution. The T cell repertoires of 700 or so subjects were profiled by immunosequencing and related to cytomegalovirus serostatus. A separate validation cohort of about 110 different subjects was used in addition to the roughly 700-subject first cohort. To predict cytomegalovirus infection status, the study brought together high-throughput TCR immunosequencing, statistical association of individual TCRs with disease status, and machine learning. Of the 398 genotyped donors, over 80% were placed in the genetic ancestry cluster associated with self-reported Caucasian donors. To study patterns of TCR occurrence, a later analysis re-analyzed previously published TCR beta repertoires from 650 to 750 donors and added high-resolution HLA genotyping. On average, 235,054 unique TCR beta nucleotide sequences were sequenced per donor among a few hundred genotyped donors of the cohort, with about 17% of those sequences being non-productive. Typing coverage differed by locus: A, B, C, DRB1 and DQB1 were typed in roughly 620-630 donors, DQA1 in about 500, DPA1 in around 610, and DPB1 in 450 to 480. Roughly 5 DR-DQ haplotypes were handled as single units for association and clustering because linkage in the cohort was strong. An earlier analysis of about 620 of the donors applied high-throughput TCR beta sequencing to assess whether each TCR beta V gene segment acted as functional or pseudogenic. Genome-wide SNP genotypes for about three fifths of the roughly 670 donors were used in a later genetic analysis, which treated that subset as a discovery cohort. The aim of the study was to test whether cataloging public T cell receptors could identify signatures of past pathogen exposure. Donor age, sex, ethnicity and CMV serostatus were compiled alongside the repertoire data. All discovery cohort repertoires had been generated using a single sequencing platform. An early release covering roughly 640 HLA-typed donors comprised about 300 gigabases of sequencing data and tens of millions of unique TCR sequences. Rather than using new phenotypic data, the later analysis identified candidate immune exposures from TCR beta sequences and from how often those sequences occurred across donors. Broader findings and caveats from the paper: Compared with equally common non-associated chains, HLA-associated TCR beta chains in a later analysis were more clonally expanded and had lower generation probabilities. The study gave a list of 150 to 200 TCR beta chains associated with cytomegalovirus. In a later analysis, some 17,000 TCR beta sequences were associated with specific HLA alleles at a false discovery rate of 0.05. A further reported finding was that TCR beta sequences accurately predicted the HLA-A and HLA-B alleles for most subjects in the first cohort. In an earlier analysis of 587 of the donors, most TCR beta V segments appeared in productive rearrangements about 87% or about 30% of the time, broadly matching IMGT annotations. The earlier analysis of 587 of the donors excluded over 15 rarely observed V segments, including chromosome 9 orphons, because counts were too low. Some IMGT-functional V segments, including TRBV6-2 and TRBV6-3, could not be distinguished by the 87-base-pair reads and were therefore excluded. A later genetic analysis associated a missense DCLRE1C variant with V-gene and J-gene trimming of TCR beta chains, and an independent cohort replicated the association. The sequencing pipeline was judged likely to have produced a cluster of highly shared sequence variants as a technical artifact. Because HLA typing was unavailable for some donors at each locus, only the typed subset was used in association tests. The only immune exposure information available for the cohort was CMV serostatus. According to a later analysis, most CMV-associated TCR beta chains appeared to be HLA-restricted, and the HLA associations seemed to be driven largely by CMV exposure. Strong co-occurrence of HLA alleles, especially DR and DQ, made assigning TCR associations to individual alleles difficult. In vitro tests confirmed that a few of the cytomegalovirus-associated TCR beta chains recognize cytomegalovirus antigens. Across donors, most TCR sequences were observed very rarely, whereas some public TCRs were present in many individuals. In this cohort, only TCR beta chains were sequenced, and detectable features were limited by the absence of alpha or paired-chain data. Correlated functional status among segregating V segments might be attributable to linkage disequilibrium, but an unknown experimental factor could not be ruled out. According to a later analysis, TCR association rates differed among HLA loci, with DRB1 alleles showing the most associated TCRs and HLA-C alleles showing the fewest. Several of the top co-occurrence clusters appeared to be linked to parvovirus B19, influenza, CMV and Epstein-Barr virus, according to a later analysis. The classifier was reported to diagnose cytomegalovirus status with high specificity and sensitivity in both the original and validation cohorts. Sequencing depth was assumed to be roughly uniform across donors in the presence/absence analyses, though that assumption may not hold. According to a later genetic analysis, donors in an Asian-associated ancestry cluster had fewer N-insertions in productive TCRs than the approximately 700-donor mean. The authors suggested that the approach could potentially be generalized to other disease states and immunological phenotypes.

The cysteine opens and the phenylalanine closes a CDR3 of 16 amino acids. Only the CDR3 part of the read is kept: 48 bases, read in frame from the first base. The germline V gene gives CDR1 as SGHRS and CDR2 as YFSETQ. V loses 0 bases of germline sequence and J loses 0 bases, and the interval between the two ends is 10 bases. The cohort consisted of 600 to 750 healthy bone marrow donors. All cohort members were sampled while nominally healthy, although unrecorded immune exposures were likely present. The donor was CMV seronegative and belonged to the group of over 300 seronegative cohort members. A peripheral blood sample was collected from each donor, and TCR beta sequencing was performed on peripheral blood mononuclear cells. Genomic DNA was extracted from the blood cell samples with the Qiagen DNeasy Blood Extraction Kit. To prepare the library, the immunoSEQ multiplex PCR assay was applied. The multiplex PCR relied on a mix of 60 forward primers for TCR Vbeta segments and 13 reverse primers for TCR Jbeta segments. A multiplex PCR assay on genomic DNA amplified the CDR3 region of rearranged TCR beta genes. On the Illumina HiSeq System, the amplified TCR beta libraries were sequenced as 87-base-pair reads. The authors' analysis ran thus. A later analysis counted about 80 million unique TCR beta chains across the 690 or so repertoires, and approximately 11 million of these chains were shared by at least two donors. A nearest-neighbor algorithm error-corrected the raw reads and collapsed the reads into unique sequences, merging closely related sequences to remove PCR and sequencing errors. V, D and J gene segments were assigned by aligning CDR3 sequences to IMGT reference sequences. For a sequence to be retained, at least a six-nucleotide match to both a V gene segment and a J gene segment was required. A rearrangement counted as productive if the CDR3 had no stop codons and remained in frame with V and J, and every other rearrangement counted as non-productive. CDR3 was defined according to IMGT convention as the region running from the second conserved V-encoded cysteine to the conserved J-encoded phenylalanine. The earlier analysis of some 550 of the donors excluded any sequence lacking an unambiguous match to a single V gene segment. In an earlier analysis of 587 of the donors, V segments were called functional above 56.7% productive rearrangements and were called segregating when the between-donor standard deviation exceeded 5%. A statistical classification framework was developed to diagnose cytomegalovirus status using the catalog of TCR beta chain sequences. V and J gene assignment, in a later analysis, came from comparing TCR nucleotide sequences with IMGT/GENE-DB human TR gene sequences. A later analysis assigned CDR3 sequences and most-parsimonious VDJ recombination scenarios with the TCRdist pipeline. In a later analysis, each TCR beta chain was defined by its CDR3 amino acid sequence together with its V-gene family, and reads without a unique V-gene family were excluded. As a way to deal with suspected cross-contamination and a sequencing artifact, a later analysis dropped over 550 nucleotide sequences that were highly shared and had low generation probability. For each public chain, a later analysis derived a clonal expansion index from normalized ranks of inferred template counts within each repertoire. Generation probabilities in a later analysis came from a VDJ recombination model fitted to out-of-frame rearrangements, and those results were checked against IGoR. A later analysis scored TCR-TCR, TCR-HLA and TCR-CMV co-occurrence with hypergeometric tests, applying a repertoire-size bias correction to TCR pairs. To estimate false discovery rates, a later analysis permuted the HLA or CMV assignments 20 times. In a later analysis, co-occurring TCRs were grouped using DBSCAN, with TCRdist sequence similarity added in when clustering inside HLA-allele-positive subsets. Repertoires with fewer than 30,000 or more than 120,000 public chains, plus five repertoires with anomalous nucleotide sharing, were excluded from co-occurrence clustering. What TCRdb holds here is the immuneACCESS table cut down to in-frame rearrangements. Part of the clones is not present; checked against another copy, under half of the missing clones reflect an unresolved V gene, and the others are unexplained. The DNA gave D and trimming, while V, J and clone size come from that table. Counted in this sample were roughly 99,000 clones; roughly four fifths of them appeared once. Jointly, the top ten make up roughly 2.1% of the sample.

This clone was recorded once. Its antigen has not been determined. No base quality information exists; no much larger clone differs at one position. This TCR derives from a young man in good health and CMV-seronegative. Recombination linked TRBV5-1 to TRBJ2-1; the D gene cannot be named for sure. Sequencing input: PBMCs. The CDR3 reads as follows: CASSLGARHSYNEQFF. The DNA sequence is as follows: TGCGCCAGCAGCTTGGGGGCCAGGCACTCCTACAATGAGCAGTTCTTC. The CDR3, completed at both ends by the reference TRBV5-1 and TRBJ2-1 genes, gives the full variable domain KAGVTQTPRYLIKTRGQQVTLSCSPISGHRSVSWYQQTPGQGLQFLFEYFSETQRNKGNFPGRFSGRQFSNSRSEMNVSTLELGDSALYLCASSLGARHSYNEQFFGPGTRLTVL.